This T cell receptor (beta chain) derives from a study of CD8 T cells in Susac syndrome (dated by TCRdb to between 2018 and 2021). In the study overall: Of the Susac syndrome patients who were sequenced, five or six had clinically active disease and eight were in clinical remission. Clonality of the CD8+ T cell repertoire was compared between over ten healthy donors, about 14 Susac syndrome patients and about 15 multiple sclerosis patients. Whether CD8+ T cell activation and differentiation in Susac syndrome was antigen driven was tested using repertoire sequencing. At blood withdrawal, Susac syndrome patients were either therapy-naive, taking corticosteroids (in some cases with IVIg as well), or taking IVIg alone.

Peripheral blood CD8+ and CD4+ T cells from healthy donors, Susac syndrome patients and multiple sclerosis patients were profiled using high-throughput TCR beta sequencing. Recently defined diagnostic criteria for definite or probable disease were met by the Susac syndrome patients. Bulk CD8+ and CD4+ T cells were purified by magnetic negative isolation, whereas CD8+ TEMRA cells were enriched by FACS. Blood was collected in EDTA tubes and processed within 24 hours, with PBMCs isolated through density gradient centrifugation. PBMCs destined for TCR sequencing were cryopreserved in liquid nitrogen and later thawed in a 37 °C water bath. The sorted or isolated CD4+, CD8+ and CD8+ TEMRA cells reached a purity of at least 90%. About this clonotype itself: Its antigen is unknown. Nothing much larger sits one base from this clone, and base qualities are not available.

The investigation overall reported the following: Susac syndrome CD8+ repertoires showed clonal expansion, highest in CD8+ TEMRA cells and greater in clinically active than remitting patients. Looking at Susac-specific public clones, the researchers identified roughly 17 in the total CD8+ repertoire and four or five in the CD8+ TEMRA repertoire. The TCR sequencing and HLA analysis was acknowledged to have included a relatively small number of individuals.

RNA was extracted with the RNeasy kit and about 0.5 to 1 ug was reverse transcribed using random hexamers. The immunoSEQ multiplex PCR assay, which covers 54 Vbeta and 13 Jbeta segments, was used to amplify TCR beta CDR3 regions. To correct PCR amplification bias, a synthetic template baseline was used for both primer optimization and computational correction. The authors' analysis ran thus. Reads were assigned to V, D and J genes according to IMGT and analyzed in immunoSEQ Analyzer, with only productive sequences retained. Clonality was calculated as one minus the Shannon entropy normalized by log2 of the number of productive unique sequences. For each patient and control, public and private clones were evaluated among the 100 most prevalent clones. Clones were defined as Susac-specific if absent from the healthy and MS cohorts, from roughly 1,100 published viral clones and from other ImmuneACCESS disease sequences. Using fastp at Q25 and MiXCR, TCRdb reprocessed the public reads and kept productive beta chains. All rows with the same CDR3 protein become a single entry with the most common DNA and genes. TCRdb's processing, not the authors', yielded these V and J calls. In this sample the table shows more than 150,000 distinct CDR3 sequences, 95% of which occur a single time. Jointly, the top ten make up about 0.15% of the sample.

The germline V gene encodes CDR1 SGDLS and CDR2 YYNGEE. Trimming costs V 1 base and J 0 bases, and their ends lie 13 bases apart. Counted from cysteine to phenylalanine, this CDR3 has 17 amino acids. The kept DNA is CDR3 alone, 51 bases in frame from the first base. The TCR comes from a human donor with Susac syndrome. The sequencing sample was made of CD8+ T cells from PBMCs. The chain is assembled from TRBV9 and TRBJ2-2; a tentative D match to TRBD1 spans 6 bases. CDR3 reads: CASSVHHRATNTGELFF. The nucleotide sequence is given as TGTGCCAGCAGCGTACACCACAGGGCGACGAACACCGGGGAGCTGTTTTTT. Reference TRBV9 and TRBJ2-2 proteins supply the regions before and after the CDR3; the full variable domain is: DSGVTQTPKHLITATGQRVTLRCSPRSGDLSVYWYQQSLDQGLQFLIQYYNGEERAKGNILERFSAQQFPDLHSELNLSSLELGDSALYFCASSVHHRATNTGELFFGEGSRLTVL.